A single T cell receptor beta chain is shown here with its context. Method: immunoSEQ multiplex PCR; TCRdb's copy keeps in-frame clones and lacks some. The sample records tens of thousands of clones, roughly nine tenths being singletons. With 3 bases removed from V and 0 bases from J, the gap between germline ends came to 7 bases. The CDR3 covers 14 residues. CDR1 and CDR2 (germline): LNHNV, YYDKDF (reference sequence). The entry originates in a study of technical replicates of blood from a handful of donors. The sequenced sample was PBMCs. The clonotype was recovered from a human donor in good health. Some clones in this sample may be carry-over from other donors' samples. This rearrangement joins TRBV15 to TRBJ2-3; D gene ambiguous. The CDR3 DNA reads TGTGCCACCAGCAGGGGCTTTAGCACAGATACGCAGTATTTT. Translated: CATSRGFSTDTQYF.